This T cell receptor (beta chain) was identified in a study of T cell changes during pregnancy in multiple sclerosis. Only in-frame clones appear in the TCRdb table, and some are missing; sequencing was by immunoSEQ multiplex PCR. Of around 75,000 clones in the sample, roughly nine tenths were seen once. CDR3 length: 14 amino acids. Unmatched junction bases numbered 6, after V lost 3 bases and J lost 10 bases. CDR1 and CDR2 (germline): SGHTA, FQGTGA. The chain carries TRBV7-3 and TRBJ1-6; 7 nucleotides line up with TRBD1. The sample consisted of CD4+ T cells from peripheral blood mononuclear cells, taken in the third trimester of pregnancy. The TCR sequence derives from a female donor in good health, enrolled as a control in a pregnancy study. CDR3 in DNA: TGTGCCAGCAGCTTTGCGGGACAGAACTCACCCCTCCACTTT. It is translated as CASSFAGQNSPLHF.